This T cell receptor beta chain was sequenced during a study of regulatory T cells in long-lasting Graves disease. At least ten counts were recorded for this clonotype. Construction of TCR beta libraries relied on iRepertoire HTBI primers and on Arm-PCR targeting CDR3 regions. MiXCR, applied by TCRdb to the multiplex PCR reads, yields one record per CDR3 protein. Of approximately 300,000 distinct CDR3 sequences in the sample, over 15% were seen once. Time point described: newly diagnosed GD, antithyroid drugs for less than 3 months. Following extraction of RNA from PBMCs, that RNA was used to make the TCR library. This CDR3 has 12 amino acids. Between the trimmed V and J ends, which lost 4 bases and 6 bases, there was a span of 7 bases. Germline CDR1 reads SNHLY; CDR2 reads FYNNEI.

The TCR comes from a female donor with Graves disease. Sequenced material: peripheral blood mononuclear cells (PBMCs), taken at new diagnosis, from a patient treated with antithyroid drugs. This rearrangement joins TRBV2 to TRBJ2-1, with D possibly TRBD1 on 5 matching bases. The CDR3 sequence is CASSAQGNEQFF. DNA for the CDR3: TGTGCCAGCAGTGCCCAGGGCAATGAGCAGTTCTTC. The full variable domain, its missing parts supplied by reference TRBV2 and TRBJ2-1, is EPEVTQTPSHQVTQMGQEVILRCVPISNHLYFYWYRQILGQKVEFLVSFYNNEISEKSEIFDDQFSVERPDGSNFTLKIRSTKLEDSAMYFCASSAQGNEQFFGPGTRLTVL.